Each of the 8 T cell receptor beta chains below was sequenced from the same sample in a study of control samples from healthy donors and cancer patients. Data came from immunoSEQ multiplex PCR; TCRdb stores just in-frame clones and leaves some out. The table lists 55,000 to 65,000 clones, about 87% of them singletons, with roughly 13% in the top ten. The sequenced material came from PBMCs. These receptors originate from an older woman with lung cancer.

The CDR3 DNA sequence: TGTGCCAGCAGTAACGTTAACACTGAAGCTTTCTTT. Amino acid sequence: CASSNVNTEAFF. The J gene is TRBJ1-1, the V gene TRBV6-5; the D is unclear. CDR1 MNHEY and CDR2 SVGAGI come from the germline V gene. V lost 5 bases and J 2 bases, leaving 6 bases between the germline ends. The CDR3 runs 12 residues.

This clone was observed a handful of times. The V gene is TRBV11-2, the J gene TRBJ2-5, with 10 bases matching TRBD2. Germline V gene data show CDR1 as SGHAT and CDR2 as FQNNGV. This CDR3 comprises 15 residues. The V segment lost 1 base and the J segment 5 bases; nucleotides outside the gene matches: 4. DNA for the CDR3: TGTGCCAGCAGCTTAGGTAGCGGGAGGTTGGAGACCCAGTACTTC. This translates into CASSLGSGRLETQYF. The full variable domain, rest sourced from reference TRBV11-2 and TRBJ2-5, is EAGVAQSPRYKIIEKRQSVAFWCNPISGHATLYWYQQILGQGPKLLIQFQNNGVVDDSQLPKDRFSAERLKGVDSTLKIQPAKLEDSAVYLCASSLGSGRLETQYFGPGTRLLVL.

This chain uses TRBV5-4 with TRBJ2-5, with TRBD2 matching 8 bases. Looked up from germline, CDR1 is SGHNT and CDR2 is YYREEE (reference sequence). The CDR3 runs 14 residues. The junction had 7 bases not matched to a gene; V was cut back by 4 bases and J by 5 bases. CDR3 in amino acids: CASSLRGGLETQYF. CDR3 nucleotides: TGTGCCAGCAGCCTCCGGGGGGGCCTGGAGACCCAGTACTTC.

The rearrangement uses TRBV5-1 and TRBJ1-1; D might be TRBD1 (5 bases). CDR3 length equals 14 residues. V lost 4 bases, J lost 1 base, and 11 bases lay in between. Germline V lookup: CDR1 SGHRS, CDR2 YFSETQ. The CDR3 sequence: CASSMQGENTEAFF. In DNA form, the CDR3 reads TGCGCCAGCAGCATGCAAGGGGAGAACACTGAAGCTTTCTTT.

Comments on this clone: Distinct nucleotide sequences in the sample also encode this CDR3. The gene calls are TRBV6-1 and TRBJ1-6; D may be TRBD1 (6 bases). The germline CDR1 and CDR2 sequences are MNHNS and SASEGT. The CDR3 is made up of 17 amino acids. V was cut by 2 bases and J by 9 bases, with 20 bases left in between. The CDR3 coding sequence is TGTGCCAGCAGTGAATTGGGGTTGGGGCAGGGGTTTTCACCCCTCCACTTT. Amino acid sequence: CASSELGLGQGFSPLHF.

The J gene is TRBJ1-5, the V gene TRBV29-1; D may be TRBD1 (5 bases). This CDR3 has 13 amino acids. V was cut by 7 bases and J by 4 bases, with 14 bases left in between. CDR1 is SQVTM and CDR2 is ANQGSEA in the germline V gene. The CDR3 DNA reads as TGCAGCGGTTCGACTGGGGGGAATCAGCCCCAGCATTTT. Amino acid sequence: CSGSTGGNQPQHF.

The genes are TRBV5-1 and TRBJ2-6, with 10 bases that match TRBD1. After removal of 3 bases from V and 12 bases from J, the junction contained 3 bases not matched to a gene. This CDR3 is 13 amino acids long. Germline V gives CDR1 SGHRS, CDR2 YFSETQ. DNA of the CDR3: TGCGCCAGCAGCTCTGGACAGGGGGTCGTCCTGACTTTC. Translation: CASSSGQGVVLTF.

This chain joins TRBV10-3 and TRBJ1-1, with unresolved D. Between the trimmed V and J ends, which lost 8 bases and 5 bases, there was a span of 12 bases. The germline V gene encodes CDR1 ENHRY and CDR2 SYGVKD. This CDR3 spans 12 amino acids. The CDR3 here is CAIRARRTEAFF. The CDR3 coding sequence is TGTGCCATCCGGGCCCGGCGGACTGAAGCTTTCTTT.